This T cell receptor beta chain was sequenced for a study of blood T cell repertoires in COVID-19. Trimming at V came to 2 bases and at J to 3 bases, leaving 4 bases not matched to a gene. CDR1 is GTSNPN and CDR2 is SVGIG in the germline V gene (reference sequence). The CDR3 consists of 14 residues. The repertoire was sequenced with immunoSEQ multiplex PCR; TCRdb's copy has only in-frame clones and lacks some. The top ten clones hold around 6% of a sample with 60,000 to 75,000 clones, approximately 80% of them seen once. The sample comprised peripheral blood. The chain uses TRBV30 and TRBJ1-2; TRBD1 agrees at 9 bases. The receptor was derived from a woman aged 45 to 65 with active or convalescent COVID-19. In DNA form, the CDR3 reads TGTGCCTGGAGTCTCTGGACAGGGGACTATGGCTACACCTTC. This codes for CAWSLWTGDYGYTF.